This section outlines one T cell receptor (beta chain) sequence together with its context. A read error is possible here, since a much larger clone lies one base away. The CDR3 contains 15 residues. Germline V lookup: CDR1 SQVTM, CDR2 ANQGSEA. TCR beta cDNA came from roughly 0.45 ug total RNA, primed with a constant-region primer. Library construction for TCR beta comprised three nested multiplex PCR rounds performed with slightly modified ARM-PCR. Running around 9 cycles apiece, the first two PCR rounds relied on TRBV1-TRBV30 forward primers together with a C-beta reverse primer. TCRdb reprocessed the multiplex PCR reads via MiXCR and lists one record per CDR3 protein. Of a few hundred thousand distinct CDR3 sequences listed, 58% were seen once; the top ten hold 17%. These data originate in a study of tumor-infiltrating lymphocytes in primary liver carcinoma. Germline DNA was extracted alongside blood RNA, which was obtained from unsorted whole blood.

The genes are TRBV29-1 and TRBJ2-5; D possibly corresponds to TRBD1 (6 bases). The TCR originated in a young woman with primary liver carcinoma and hepatitis B virus infection. Sequencing was carried out using peripheral blood. This chain's CDR3 is CSVNGGKTRQEAQYF. Written as DNA, the CDR3 is TGCAGCGTCAATGGGGGCAAAACAAGGCAAGAGGCCCAGTACTTC.